Listed below are T cell receptor beta chains from one sample, sequenced in a study of blood T cell repertoires in COVID-19. Profiled with immunoSEQ multiplex PCR; TCRdb holds only in-frame clones, not every one. Of 65,000 to 70,000 clones listed, roughly nine tenths are singletons. Sequenced: peripheral blood. These receptors were collected from a woman older than 75 with acute or convalescent COVID-19. The CDR3 runs from the conserved cysteine through the conserved F or W. The D gene is left open where the match is weak. Expanded clones are given a class, and other clones once, few, many or no size at all.

J,size,D,V,DNA,CDR3
TRBJ1-5,NA,NA,TRBV7-2,TGTGCCAGCAGCTTAGACGGGCAGGGGTTTCAGCCCCAGCATTTT,CASSLDGQGFQPQHF
TRBJ1-5,NA,NA,TRBV4-1,TGCGCCAGCAGCCAAACCGGGGGGCCCCATCAGCCCCAGCATTTT,CASSQTGGPHQPQHF
TRBJ2-7,NA,TRBD1,TRBV30,TGTGCCTGGACCAAAGGGGGCCCAGAGCAGTACTTC,CAWTKGGPEQYF
TRBJ1-1,NA,TRBD1,TRBV28,TGTGCCAGCAGTAGGCCCGGGACAGGGAACACTGAAGCTTTCTTT,CASSRPGTGNTEAFF
TRBJ1-3,NA,NA,TRBV18,TGTGCCAGCTCACTCACCCGGACAGAAAGCTCTGGAAACACCATATATTTT,CASSLTRTESSGNTIYF
TRBJ2-7,NA,NA,TRBV18,TGTGCCAGCTCACTCGGACAGTCGACCTACGAGCAGTACTTC,CASSLGQSTYEQYF
TRBJ1-1,NA,NA,TRBV6-5,TGTGCCAGCAGAGGGGCGGCGAAGAACACTGAAGCTTTCTTT,CASRGAAKNTEAFF
TRBJ2-6,NA,NA,TRBV4-1,TGCGCCAGCAGCCTTTGGAGCCGGTCGGCAGGGGCCAACGTCCTGACTTTC,CASSLWSRSAGANVLTF
TRBJ2-1,NA,NA,TRBV28,TGTGCCAGCAGTTTCCCCTCGAGGTCGTTTTCCTACAATGAGCAGTTCTTC,CASSFPSRSFSYNEQFF
TRBJ2-2,few,NA,TRBV3-1/TRBV3-2,TGTGCCAGCAGCCAGCGCGGGGTCAGGGACACCGGGGAGCTGTTTTTT,CASSQRGVRDTGELFF
TRBJ1-5,NA,TRBD1,TRBV29-1,TGCAGCGTGATTATGGCGGGACAGACTAATCAGCCCCAGCATTTT,CSVIMAGQTNQPQHF
TRBJ2-7,NA,TRBD1,TRBV28,TGTGCCAGCAGTCGGACAGGCACCAACTACGAGCAGTACTTC,CASSRTGTNYEQYF
TRBJ2-7,NA,TRBD2,TRBV5-6,TGTGCCAGCAGCCAGACTAGCGGGGGGACCTACGAGCAGTACTTC,CASSQTSGGTYEQYF
TRBJ1-5,NA,NA,TRBV28,TGTGCCAGCACACCGGGGGGGGCGGTTCAGCCCCAGCATTTT,CASTPGGAVQPQHF
TRBJ2-5,NA,TRBD2,TRBV11-1,TGTGCCAGCAGCCCTCTAGCGGGGGATGAGACCCAGTACTTC,CASSPLAGDETQYF
TRBJ1-2,once,NA,TRBV19,TGTGCCAGTAGTAGGCCAGGGCCCTTCTATGGCTACACCTTC,CASSRPGPFYGYTF
TRBJ1-2,NA,NA,TRBV29-1,TGCAGCGTTGGTTCCGCTACGGACACCTTC,CSVGSATDTF
TRBJ1-1,NA,TRBD1,TRBV11-2,TGTGCCAGCAGCACTTGGACAGGGAGGGGGACTGAAGCTTTCTTT,CASSTWTGRGTEAFF
TRBJ1-3,NA,NA,TRBV21-1,TGTGCCAGCAGCATCAACCCAGGGCGGGGAAACACCATATATTTT,CASSINPGRGNTIYF
TRBJ1-5,NA,NA,TRBV5-1,TGCGCCAGCAGCTTGGACGGGGGAAATAGCAATCAGCCCCAGCATTTT,CASSLDGGNSNQPQHF
TRBJ2-1,NA,TRBD2,TRBV24-1,TGTGCCACCAGTGATGCCGGGACTAGCGGGAGGGCCAGGGATGAGCAGTTCTTC,CATSDAGTSGRARDEQFF
TRBJ2-2,NA,NA,TRBV7-3,TGTGCCAGCAGCTCATCGACTACTACCCCCGGGGAGCTGTTTTTT,CASSSSTTTPGELFF
TRBJ2-7,NA,TRBD1,TRBV6-5,TGTGCCAGCAGTAGACCCGGGACAGCCGAGCAGTACTTC,CASSRPGTAEQYF
TRBJ1-4,few,NA,TRBV19,TGTGCCAGTAGTACGCGTTTGGAAAAACTGTTTTTT,CASSTRLEKLFF
TRBJ1-1,NA,NA,TRBV6-6,TGTGCCAGCAGTAACTCCGGGGCTGAAGCTTTCTTT,CASSNSGAEAFF
TRBJ1-1,NA,NA,TRBV28,TGTGCCAGTCAAGCCGGGGGAGAAGCTTTCTTT,CASQAGGEAFF
TRBJ1-2,NA,NA,TRBV5-1,TGCGCCAGCAGCTTGACCGCGGGAGGGGGGAACTATGGCTACACCTTC,CASSLTAGGGNYGYTF
TRBJ1-1,NA,NA,TRBV9,TGTGCCAGCAGCGTAGGAACAGCTTACACTGAAGCTTTCTTT,CASSVGTAYTEAFF
TRBJ1-6,NA,TRBD1,TRBV19,TGTGCCAGTAGTATAGGGACAGGGGTCGATTCACCCCTCCACTTT,CASSIGTGVDSPLHF
TRBJ1-5,NA,NA,TRBV27,TGTGCCAGCAGTTTATACGCCCAGGGGAATCAGCCCCAGCATTTT,CASSLYAQGNQPQHF
TRBJ1-5,NA,TRBD1,TRBV7-8,TGTGCCAGCAGCTTAGCGGGACAGGGGAGACGACAGCCCCAGCATTTT,CASSLAGQGRRQPQHF
TRBJ1-1,NA,NA,TRBV9,TGTGCCAGCAGCGGCACCACGGACAGTTACACTGAAGCTTTCTTT,CASSGTTDSYTEAFF
TRBJ2-7,NA,NA,TRBV12-3/TRBV12-4,TGTGCCAGCAGTGTCGGAAGAGGGCAGTACTTC,CASSVGRGQYF
TRBJ2-1,once,TRBD2,TRBV24-1,TGTGCCACCAGCGGGACTAGCCACAATGAGCAGTTCTTC,CATSGTSHNEQFF
TRBJ1-1,NA,TRBD1,TRBV3-1/TRBV3-2,TGTGCCAGCAGCCCTCCGACAGGGTACACTGAAGCTTTCTTT,CASSPPTGYTEAFF
TRBJ1-2,NA,NA,TRBV28,TGTGCCAGCAGCACCCTTCTTGGCGGGGAATATGGCTACACCTTC,CASSTLLGGEYGYTF
TRBJ2-1,NA,TRBD1,TRBV19,TGTGCCAGTAGTACAAGACCCCCCTCCGGGACAGGGCGTGTTGAGCAGTTCTTC,CASSTRPPSGTGRVEQFF
TRBJ1-6,NA,NA,TRBV19,TGTGCCAGTAGTATACTCCAGGGTTATTCACCCCTCCACTTT,CASSILQGYSPLHF
TRBJ1-2,NA,NA,TRBV20-1,TGCAGTGCTGGGGGCGTCGGAGGCTACACCTTC,CSAGGVGGYTF
TRBJ1-2,NA,NA,TRBV6-1,TGTGCCAGCAGTGAAGGGACAGTCTATGGCTACACCTTC,CASSEGTVYGYTF
TRBJ1-2,NA,NA,TRBV19,TGTGCCAGTAGTATAGACACAAGTAACTATGGCTACACCTTC,CASSIDTSNYGYTF
TRBJ2-1,NA,NA,TRBV11-3,TGTGCCAGCAGCTTAGGTTCCGTACATGATGAGCAGTTCTTC,CASSLGSVHDEQFF
TRBJ1-1,NA,TRBD1,TRBV28,TGTGCCAGCAGTCTCGACGGGACAGGGACGACTGAAGCTTTCTTT,CASSLDGTGTTEAFF
TRBJ1-5,once,NA,TRBV3-1/TRBV3-2,TGTGCCAGCAGCCAAGATCTAGGTCAGCCCCAGCATTTT,CASSQDLGQPQHF
TRBJ1-5,once,TRBD1,TRBV10-3,TGTGCCATCAGCTCAGGGGGATATAGCAATCAGCCCCAGCATTTT,CAISSGGYSNQPQHF
TRBJ2-6,NA,NA,TRBV19,TGTGCCAGTAGTTCCCCGGGGGTTCGGGGGGCCAACGTCCTGACTTTC,CASSSPGVRGANVLTF
TRBJ1-5,NA,NA,TRBV6-2/TRBV6-3,TGTGCCAGCAGCACCGGGACAACTAGCAATCAGCCCCAGCATTTT,CASSTGTTSNQPQHF
TRBJ2-5,NA,TRBD1,TRBV5-1,TGCGCCAGCAGCTTGAAACAGGGGACAGAGACCCAGTACTTC,CASSLKQGTETQYF
TRBJ2-1,NA,NA,TRBV18,TGTGCCAGCTCCCGAAAGGGGCTTTACAATGAGCAGTTCTTC,CASSRKGLYNEQFF
TRBJ1-1,NA,NA,TRBV7-2,TGTGCCAGCAGCTTAGTAGGGGCAGGTAACACTGAAGCTTTCTTT,CASSLVGAGNTEAFF
TRBJ2-1,NA,NA,TRBV15,TGTGCCACCAGCAGAGATCTAGAGGATGAGCAGTTCTTC,CATSRDLEDEQFF
TRBJ2-1,NA,NA,TRBV7-9,TGTGCCAGCAGCTTGGGACTGAGAACTTATGATGAGCAGTTCTTC,CASSLGLRTYDEQFF
TRBJ2-5,NA,NA,TRBV5-1,TGCGCCAGCAGCTCCCGCCTCTCCGGGGAGACCCAGTACTTC,CASSSRLSGETQYF
TRBJ2-7,once,TRBD2,TRBV28,TGTGCCAGTGGACTAGCGGCCTACGAGCAGTACTTC,CASGLAAYEQYF
TRBJ1-2,NA,NA,TRBV24-1,TGTGCCACCAGTGACCGAAGGGGTGGGGCAGTTGGCTACACCTTC,CATSDRRGGAVGYTF
TRBJ1-3,once,NA,TRBV5-1,TGCGCCAGCAGCTCATCAGGGGTTAGCTCTGGAAACACCATATATTTT,CASSSSGVSSGNTIYF
TRBJ2-5,NA,TRBD1,TRBV10-3,TGTGCCATCAGCGACCTCGGGACAGGGGCGAGGTCGACCCAGTACTTC,CAISDLGTGARSTQYF